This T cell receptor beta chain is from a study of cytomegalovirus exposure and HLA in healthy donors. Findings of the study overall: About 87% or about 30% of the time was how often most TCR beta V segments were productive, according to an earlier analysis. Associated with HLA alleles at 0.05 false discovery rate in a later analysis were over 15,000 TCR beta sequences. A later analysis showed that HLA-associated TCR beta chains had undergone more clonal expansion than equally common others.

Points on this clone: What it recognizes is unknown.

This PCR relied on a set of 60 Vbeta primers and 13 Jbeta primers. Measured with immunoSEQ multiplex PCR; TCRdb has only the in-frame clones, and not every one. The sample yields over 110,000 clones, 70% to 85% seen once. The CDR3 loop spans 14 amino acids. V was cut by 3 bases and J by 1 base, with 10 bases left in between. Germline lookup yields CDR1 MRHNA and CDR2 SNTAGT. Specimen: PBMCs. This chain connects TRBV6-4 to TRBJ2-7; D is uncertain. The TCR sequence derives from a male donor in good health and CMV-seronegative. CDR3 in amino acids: CASSEAAGSYEQYF. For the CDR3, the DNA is TGTGCCAGCAGTGAAGCTGCCGGTTCCTACGAGCAGTACTTC.